A selection of T cell receptor beta chains follows, all from one sample in a study of cytomegalovirus exposure and HLA in healthy donors. The repertoire was sequenced with immunoSEQ multiplex PCR; TCRdb's copy has only in-frame clones and lacks some. The sample records 150,000 to 200,000 clones, approximately 81% being singletons. The sequencing sample was made of PBMCs. The origin of the receptors is a man aged 18-30 years in good health and CMV-seropositive. Each CDR3 is given with its conserved first and last residue. A D gene is named only where the DNA matches it firmly. The listing skips clone size in some rows; elsewhere it reads once, few, many or a size class.

v_gene,j_gene,abundance,d_gene,CDR3nt,CDR3aa
TRBV5-4,TRBJ2-7,NA,TRBD2,TGTGCCAGCAGGGGAAGCGGGGGGGTCTCCTACGAGCAGTACTTC,CASRGSGGVSYEQYF
TRBV5-6,TRBJ1-6,NA,TRBD1,TGTGCCACTCACTACAGGGGGAATTCACCCCTCCACTTT,CATHYRGNSPLHF
TRBV7-2,TRBJ2-5,NA,NA,TGTGCCAGCAGCTTAGAGCTAGGGAGGGAGACCCAGTACTTC,CASSLELGRETQYF
TRBV6-1,TRBJ2-7,NA,TRBD1,TGTGCCAGCACTCGGGACAGGTCCTACGAGCAGTACTTC,CASTRDRSYEQYF
TRBV9,TRBJ2-1,once,NA,TGTGCCAGCAGCAACTCCGGACGGGGGGCTGATGAGCAGTTCTTC,CASSNSGRGADEQFF
TRBV6-1,TRBJ1-5,NA,TRBD1,TGTGCCAGCAGCACACACAGGGGGAGCAATCAGCCCCAGCATTTT,CASSTHRGSNQPQHF
TRBV11-2,TRBJ2-7,NA,NA,TGTGCCAGCAGCTTAGAGCCCGCCAGTCCCCACGAGCAGTACTTC,CASSLEPASPHEQYF
TRBV11-3,TRBJ2-3,NA,NA,TGTGCCAGCAGCTTGGGGCGGGGGACAGGAGTGGATACGCAGTATTTT,CASSLGRGTGVDTQYF
TRBV4-2,TRBJ2-3,NA,NA,TGTGCCAGCAGCCAAGGGCGGGACTCCGGGGGTACGCAGTATTTT,CASSQGRDSGGTQYF
TRBV15,TRBJ2-3,NA,TRBD2,TGTGCCACCAACACGAATACGGCGGGGGGCGGTATGGATACGCAGTATTTT,CATNTNTAGGGMDTQYF
TRBV9,TRBJ2-1,NA,TRBD2,TGTGCCAGCAACCCTCTAGCGGGGGTCTACAATGAGCAGTTCTTC,CASNPLAGVYNEQFF
TRBV25-1,TRBJ2-7,NA,TRBD2,TGTGCCAGCAGTGATAGGCGGGGGGGCCTCTACGAGCAGTACTTC,CASSDRRGGLYEQYF
TRBV10-3,TRBJ1-1,NA,NA,TGTGCCATCAGTGACAGGGGAGACACTGAAGCTTTCTTT,CAISDRGDTEAFF
TRBV5-6,TRBJ2-3,NA,TRBD2,TGTGCCAGCAGCTCAGACTTGGTTAGCGGGGGGACGAATACGCAGTATTTT,CASSSDLVSGGTNTQYF
TRBV11-2,TRBJ2-3,NA,NA,TGTGCCAGCACCCCCGTAGCGGTGAGCACAGATACGCAGTATTTT,CASTPVAVSTDTQYF
TRBV7-6,TRBJ2-7,NA,TRBD1,TGTGCCAGCAGCTTCGGACAGGGGGCAGAAGAGCAGTACTTC,CASSFGQGAEEQYF
TRBV6-1,TRBJ1-5,few,TRBD1,TGTGCCAGCAGTGAGACAGGGCGAAGCAATCAGCCCCAGCATTTT,CASSETGRSNQPQHF
TRBV7-2,TRBJ2-7,NA,TRBD2,TGTGCCAGCAGCTTAGCGCCGAGCGGGGGGTTCGGGGAGCAGTACTTC,CASSLAPSGGFGEQYF
TRBV6-1,TRBJ1-1,NA,TRBD1,TGTGCCAGCAGTGACCGGGACAGGGGAATGAACACTGAAGCTTTCTTT,CASSDRDRGMNTEAFF
TRBV13,TRBJ1-6,NA,NA,TGTGCCAGCAGCTGGGGGGAGAGCTCCTATAATTCACCCCTCCACTTT,CASSWGESSYNSPLHF
TRBV18,TRBJ1-6,NA,NA,TGTGCCAGCTCACCCGACTATTCACCCCTCCACTTT,CASSPDYSPLHF
TRBV6-5,TRBJ1-3,NA,NA,TGTGCCAGCAGTTACTCGGTGGGCGGAAACACCATATATTTT,CASSYSVGGNTIYF
TRBV6-5,TRBJ2-7,NA,TRBD2,TGTGCCAGCAGTACTAGCGGGGCTACCTCCTACGAGCAGTACTTC,CASSTSGATSYEQYF
TRBV7-6,TRBJ2-7,NA,NA,TGTGCCAGCAGCAACAAGAACGAGCAGTACTTC,CASSNKNEQYF
TRBV6-6,TRBJ2-7,few,NA,TGTGCCAGCAGGGAGGGGACGTCGTACGAGCAGTACTTC,CASREGTSYEQYF
TRBV5-1,TRBJ2-7,few,NA,TGCGCCAGCAGCTTGGGGCAGGAACCCTACGAGCAGTACTTC,CASSLGQEPYEQYF
TRBV20-1,TRBJ1-5,NA,NA,TGCAGTGCCGGTTTTCAGCCCCAGCATTTT,CSAGFQPQHF
TRBV10-3,TRBJ2-1,NA,TRBD1,TGTGCCATCAGTGAGTCCGCCTGGGACAGGGGTTACAATGAGCAGTTCTTC,CAISESAWDRGYNEQFF
TRBV5-1,TRBJ2-3,NA,NA,TGCGCCAGCAACAAAGAGGGAGATACGCAGTATTTT,CASNKEGDTQYF
TRBV19,TRBJ1-2,NA,NA,TGTGCCAGTAGTATACAGGGGCGCGGCTACACCTTC,CASSIQGRGYTF
TRBV9,TRBJ1-1,NA,NA,TGTGCCAGCAGCGTAGCGGTGAACACTGAAGCTTTCTTT,CASSVAVNTEAFF
TRBV2,TRBJ1-6,NA,TRBD1,TGTGCCAGCAGGCCCGACAGGGTAGATTCACCCCTCCACTTT,CASRPDRVDSPLHF
TRBV13,TRBJ2-5,NA,TRBD2,TGTGCCAGCAGCTTACGGACTAGCGGGTTCCAAGAGACCCAGTACTTC,CASSLRTSGFQETQYF
TRBV6-1,TRBJ2-7,NA,NA,TGTGCCAGCCAAGACTTTACTGAGCAGTACTTC,CASQDFTEQYF
TRBV23-1,TRBJ1-2,NA,NA,TGCGCCAGCAGTCAATCTAATTGGACACGTTCCTATGGCTACACCTTC,CASSQSNWTRSYGYTF
TRBV2,TRBJ2-1,NA,TRBD2,TGTGCCAGCAGTGCCCGCGGGGGGGCCCTCTATGAGCAGTTCTTC,CASSARGGALYEQFF
TRBV11-3,TRBJ2-3,NA,NA,TGTGCCAGCAGCTTAGTTCAGAACACAGATACGCAGTATTTT,CASSLVQNTDTQYF
TRBV13,TRBJ2-4,NA,NA,TGTGCCAGCAGCTCAGCCCTAGCCAAAAACAGTCAGTACTTC,CASSSALAKNSQYF
TRBV7-9,TRBJ2-3,once,TRBD2,TGTGCCAGCAGCTTGGGTTCTTCGGGGGGGAGCACAGATACGCAGTATTTT,CASSLGSSGGSTDTQYF
TRBV12-5,TRBJ1-4,once,NA,TGTGCTAGTGGCCCTAACGGGGGATATCGTGAAAAACTGTTTTTT,CASGPNGGYREKLFF
TRBV7-2,TRBJ1-1,NA,TRBD1,TGTGCCAGCAGCTTAGTGGGACAGGGAACTGAAGCTTTCTTT,CASSLVGQGTEAFF
TRBV10-3,TRBJ2-2,NA,TRBD1,TGTGCCATCAGTGAGTCGTGGGACAGGGGGTTGAGCACCGGGGAGCTGTTTTTT,CAISESWDRGLSTGELFF
TRBV19,TRBJ1-1,once,TRBD1,TGTGCCAGTAGTACTTACAGGGGAGACACTGAAGCTTTCTTT,CASSTYRGDTEAFF